The source of this T cell receptor beta chain is a study of regulatory T cells. Findings of the study overall: In CD3G-deficient patients, conventional CD4+ T cells were enriched for hydrophobic CDR3 residues at positions 6 and 7. In patients, unique TRB V-J pairs were restricted and V/J usage skewed, especially in Tregs.

J gave up 6 bases and V 6 bases, and 4 bases lay outside the gene matches. CDR3 size: 12 residues. Germline-derived CDR1 and CDR2 are ENHRY and SYGVKD. Primers: 52 TRBV forward and 13 TRBJ reverse. Assay used: immunoSEQ multiplex PCR; TCRdb lists only in-frame clones, some missing. The repertoire holds some 31,000 clones, roughly 93% seen once, with over 0.85% in the top ten. Autoimmunity was present in every CD3G-deficient patient, worse in two. Patients, 2 to 39 years old, had expanded memory T-cell proportions. CD4+ cells were sorted into CD25-high CD127-low regulatory cells and CD25-low CD127-high conventional cells. Comment on this clone: What it recognizes is unknown.

This receptor was taken from a child younger than 10 with CD3G deficiency. Material for sequencing was conventional CD4+ T cells sorted from blood. The rearrangement joins TRBV10-3 to TRBJ2-7, with 8 nucleotides matching TRBD1. The CDR3 sequence is CAIRTTGGEQYF. In DNA, the CDR3 is TGTGCCATCAGGACTACAGGGGGCGAGCAGTACTTC.